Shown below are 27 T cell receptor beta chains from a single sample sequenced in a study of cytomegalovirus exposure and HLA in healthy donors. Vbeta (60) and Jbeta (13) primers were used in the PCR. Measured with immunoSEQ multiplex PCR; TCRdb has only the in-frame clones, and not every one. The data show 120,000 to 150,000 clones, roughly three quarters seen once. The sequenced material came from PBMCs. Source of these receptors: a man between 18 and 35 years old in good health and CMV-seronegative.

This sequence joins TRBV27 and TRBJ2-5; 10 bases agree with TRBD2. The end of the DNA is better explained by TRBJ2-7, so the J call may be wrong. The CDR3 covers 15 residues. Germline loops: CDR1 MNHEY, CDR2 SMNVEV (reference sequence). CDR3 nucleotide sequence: TGTGCCAGCAGTCCTACTAGCGGGGCCAGCTACGAGCAGTACTTC. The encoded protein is CASSPTSGASYEQYF.

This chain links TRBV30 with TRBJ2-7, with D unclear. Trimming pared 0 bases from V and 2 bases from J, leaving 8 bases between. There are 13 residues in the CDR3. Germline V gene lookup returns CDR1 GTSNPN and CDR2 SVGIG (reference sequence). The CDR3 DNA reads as TGTGCCTGGAGTGTACTGAGAACCTACGAGCAGTACTTC. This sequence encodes CAWSVLRTYEQYF.

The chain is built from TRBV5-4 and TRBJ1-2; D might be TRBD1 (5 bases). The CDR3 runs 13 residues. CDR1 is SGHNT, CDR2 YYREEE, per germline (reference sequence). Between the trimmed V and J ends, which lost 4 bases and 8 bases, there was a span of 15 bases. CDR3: CASSLGQEQGYTF. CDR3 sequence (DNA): TGTGCCAGCAGCCTGGGGCAGGAACAGGGCTACACCTTC. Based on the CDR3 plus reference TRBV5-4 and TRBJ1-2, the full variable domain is ETGVTQSPTHLIKTRGQQVTLRCSSQSGHNTVSWYQQALGQGPQFIFQYYREEENGRGNFPPRFSGLQFPNYSSELNVNALELDDSALYLCASSLGQEQGYTFGSGTRLTVV.

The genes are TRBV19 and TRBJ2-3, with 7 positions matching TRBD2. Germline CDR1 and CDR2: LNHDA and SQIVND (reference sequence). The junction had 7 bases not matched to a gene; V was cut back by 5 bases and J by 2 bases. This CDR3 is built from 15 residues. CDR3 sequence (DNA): TGTGCCAGTAGTCACACGGGGGGATCCACAGATACGCAGTATTTT. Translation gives CASSHTGGSTDTQYF.

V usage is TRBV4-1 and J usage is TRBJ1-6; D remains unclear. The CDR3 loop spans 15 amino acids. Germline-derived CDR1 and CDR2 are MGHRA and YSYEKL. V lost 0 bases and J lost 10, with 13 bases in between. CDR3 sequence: CASSQDGREGSPLHF. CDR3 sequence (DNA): TGCGCCAGCAGCCAAGATGGGAGGGAAGGGTCACCCCTCCACTTT.

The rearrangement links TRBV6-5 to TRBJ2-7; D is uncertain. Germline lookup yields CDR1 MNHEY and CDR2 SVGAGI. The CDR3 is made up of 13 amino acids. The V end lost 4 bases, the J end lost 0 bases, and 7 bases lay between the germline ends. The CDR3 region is CASSLESSYEQYF. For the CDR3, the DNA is TGTGCCAGCAGTTTGGAGAGCTCCTACGAGCAGTACTTC.

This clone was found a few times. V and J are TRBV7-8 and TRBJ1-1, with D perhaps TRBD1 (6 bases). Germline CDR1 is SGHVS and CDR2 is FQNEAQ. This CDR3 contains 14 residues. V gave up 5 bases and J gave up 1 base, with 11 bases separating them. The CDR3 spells CASSPTRGNTEAFF. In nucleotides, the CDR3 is TGTGCCAGCAGCCCCACCAGGGGGAACACTGAAGCTTTCTTT.

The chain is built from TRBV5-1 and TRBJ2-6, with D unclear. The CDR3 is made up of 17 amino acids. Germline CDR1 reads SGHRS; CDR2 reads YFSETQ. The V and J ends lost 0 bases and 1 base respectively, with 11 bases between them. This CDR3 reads CASSLDPHGSGANVLTF. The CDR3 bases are TGCGCCAGCAGCTTGGACCCTCACGGGTCTGGGGCCAACGTCCTGACTTTC. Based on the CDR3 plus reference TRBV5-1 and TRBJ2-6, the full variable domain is KAGVTQTPRYLIKTRGQQVTLSCSPISGHRSVSWYQQTPGQGLQFLFEYFSETQRNKGNFPGRFSGRQFSNSRSEMNVSTLELGDSALYLCASSLDPHGSGANVLTFGAGSRLTVL.

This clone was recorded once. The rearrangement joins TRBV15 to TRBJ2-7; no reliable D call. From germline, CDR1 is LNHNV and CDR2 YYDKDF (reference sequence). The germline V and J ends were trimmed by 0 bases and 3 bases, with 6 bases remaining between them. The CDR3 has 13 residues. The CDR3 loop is CATSRDPGYEQYF. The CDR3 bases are TGTGCCACCAGCAGAGATCCCGGCTACGAGCAGTACTTC.

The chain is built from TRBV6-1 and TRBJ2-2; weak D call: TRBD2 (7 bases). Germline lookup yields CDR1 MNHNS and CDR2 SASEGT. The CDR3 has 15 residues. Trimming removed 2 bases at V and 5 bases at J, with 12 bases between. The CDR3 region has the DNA TGTGCCAGCAGTGAAAAGAGGGGGGGGACCGGGGAGCTGTTTTTT. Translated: CASSEKRGGTGELFF.

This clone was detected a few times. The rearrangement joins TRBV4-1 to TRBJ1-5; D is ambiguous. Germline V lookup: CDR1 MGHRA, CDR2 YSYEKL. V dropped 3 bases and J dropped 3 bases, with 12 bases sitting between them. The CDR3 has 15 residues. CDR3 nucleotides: TGCGCCAGCAGCCATACTGGGCACGTCAATCAGCCCCAGCATTTT. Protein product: CASSHTGHVNQPQHF.

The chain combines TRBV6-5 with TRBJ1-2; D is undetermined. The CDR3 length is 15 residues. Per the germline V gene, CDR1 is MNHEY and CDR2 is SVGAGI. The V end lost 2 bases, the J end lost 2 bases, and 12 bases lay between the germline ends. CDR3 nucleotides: TGTGCCAGCAGTTACGCGGCAGAAACCAACTATGGCTACACCTTC. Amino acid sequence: CASSYAAETNYGYTF.

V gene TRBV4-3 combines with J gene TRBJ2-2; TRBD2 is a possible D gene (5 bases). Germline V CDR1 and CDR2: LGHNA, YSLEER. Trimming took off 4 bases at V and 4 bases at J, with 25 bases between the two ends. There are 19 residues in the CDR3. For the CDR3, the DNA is TGCGCCAGCAGCCTGACTTCCCTCCTTCTTGAGGGTGGCACCGGGGAGCTGTTTTTT. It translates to CASSLTSLLLEGGTGELFF.

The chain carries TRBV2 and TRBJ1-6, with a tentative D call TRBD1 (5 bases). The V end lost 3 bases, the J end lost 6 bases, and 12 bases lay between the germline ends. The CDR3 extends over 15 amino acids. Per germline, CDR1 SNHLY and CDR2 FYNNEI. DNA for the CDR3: TGTGCCAGCAGTGAGTGGGGCAGGACTAATTCACCCCTCCACTTT. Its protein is CASSEWGRTNSPLHF. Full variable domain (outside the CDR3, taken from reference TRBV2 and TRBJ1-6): EPEVTQTPSHQVTQMGQEVILRCVPISNHLYFYWYRQILGQKVEFLVSFYNNEISEKSEIFDDQFSVERPDGSNFTLKIRSTKLEDSAMYFCASSEWGRTNSPLHFGNGTRLTVT.

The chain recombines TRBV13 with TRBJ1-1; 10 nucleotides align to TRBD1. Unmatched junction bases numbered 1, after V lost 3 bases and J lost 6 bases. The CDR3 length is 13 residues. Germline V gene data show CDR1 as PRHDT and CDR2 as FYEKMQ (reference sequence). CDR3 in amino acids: CASSLGQGPEAFF. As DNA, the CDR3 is TGTGCCAGCAGCTTGGGACAGGGGCCTGAAGCTTTCTTT.

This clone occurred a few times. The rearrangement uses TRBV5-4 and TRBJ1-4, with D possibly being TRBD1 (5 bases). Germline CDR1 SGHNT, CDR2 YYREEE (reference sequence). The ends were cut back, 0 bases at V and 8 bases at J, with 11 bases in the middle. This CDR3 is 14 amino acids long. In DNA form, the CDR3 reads TGTGCCAGCAGCTTGGCAGGGTATAACGAAAAACTGTTTTTT. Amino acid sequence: CASSLAGYNEKLFF. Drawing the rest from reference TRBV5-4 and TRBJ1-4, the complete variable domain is ETGVTQSPTHLIKTRGQQVTLRCSSQSGHNTVSWYQQALGQGPQFIFQYYREEENGRGNFPPRFSGLQFPNYSSELNVNALELDDSALYLCASSLAGYNEKLFFGSGTQLSVL.

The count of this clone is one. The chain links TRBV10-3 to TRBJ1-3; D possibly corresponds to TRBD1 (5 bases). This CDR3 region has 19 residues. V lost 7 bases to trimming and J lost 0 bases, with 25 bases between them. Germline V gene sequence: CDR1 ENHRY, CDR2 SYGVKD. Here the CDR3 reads CAINLRREGLRGSGNTIYF. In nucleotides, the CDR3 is TGTGCCATCAACCTTCGTAGGGAGGGCCTGAGGGGCTCTGGAAACACCATATATTTT.

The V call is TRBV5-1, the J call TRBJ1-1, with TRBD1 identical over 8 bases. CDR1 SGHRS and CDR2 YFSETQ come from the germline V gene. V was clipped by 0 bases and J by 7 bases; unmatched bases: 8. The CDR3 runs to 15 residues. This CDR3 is CASSLDGGTGREAFF. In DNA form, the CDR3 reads TGCGCCAGCAGCTTGGACGGGGGGACAGGACGTGAAGCTTTCTTT. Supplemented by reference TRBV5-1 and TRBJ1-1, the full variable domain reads KAGVTQTPRYLIKTRGQQVTLSCSPISGHRSVSWYQQTPGQGLQFLFEYFSETQRNKGNFPGRFSGRQFSNSRSEMNVSTLELGDSALYLCASSLDGGTGREAFFGQGTRLTVV.

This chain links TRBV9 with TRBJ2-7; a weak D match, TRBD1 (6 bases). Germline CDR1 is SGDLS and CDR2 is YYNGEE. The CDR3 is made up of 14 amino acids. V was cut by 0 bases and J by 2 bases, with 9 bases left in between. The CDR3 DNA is TGTGCCAGCAGCGTAGCGGCAGGGGCCTACGAGCAGTACTTC. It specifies CASSVAAGAYEQYF.

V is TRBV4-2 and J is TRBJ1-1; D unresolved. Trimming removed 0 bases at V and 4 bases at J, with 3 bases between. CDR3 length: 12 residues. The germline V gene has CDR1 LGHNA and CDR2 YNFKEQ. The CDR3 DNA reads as TGTGCCAGCAGCCAAGACATCACTGAAGCTTTCTTT. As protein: CASSQDITEAFF.

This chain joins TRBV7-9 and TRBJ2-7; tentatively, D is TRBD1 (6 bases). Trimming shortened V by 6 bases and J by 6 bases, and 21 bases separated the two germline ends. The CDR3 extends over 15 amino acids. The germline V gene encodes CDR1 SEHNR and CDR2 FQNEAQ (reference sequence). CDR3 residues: CASSMTGHQKFEQYF. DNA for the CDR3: TGTGCCAGCAGTATGACGGGACACCAGAAGTTCGAGCAGTACTTC. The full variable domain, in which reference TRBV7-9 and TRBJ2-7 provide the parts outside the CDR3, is DTGVSQNPRHKITKRGQNVTFRCDPISEHNRLYWYRQTLGQGPEFLTYFQNEAQLEKSRLLSDRFSAERPKGSFSTLEIQRTEQGDSAMYLCASSMTGHQKFEQYFGPGTRLTVT.

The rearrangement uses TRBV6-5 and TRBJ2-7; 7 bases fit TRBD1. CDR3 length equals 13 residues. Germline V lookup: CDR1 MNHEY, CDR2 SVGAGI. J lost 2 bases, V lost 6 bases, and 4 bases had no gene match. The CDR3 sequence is CASRRGQPYEQYF. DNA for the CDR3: TGTGCCAGCAGGAGGGGACAGCCCTACGAGCAGTACTTC.

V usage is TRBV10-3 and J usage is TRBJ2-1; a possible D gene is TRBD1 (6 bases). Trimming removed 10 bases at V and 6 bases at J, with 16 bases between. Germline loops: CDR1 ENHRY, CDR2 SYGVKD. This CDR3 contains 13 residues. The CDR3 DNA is TGTGCCACCACCGCGCCGGACAGCAATGAGCAGTTCTTC. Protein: CATTAPDSNEQFF.

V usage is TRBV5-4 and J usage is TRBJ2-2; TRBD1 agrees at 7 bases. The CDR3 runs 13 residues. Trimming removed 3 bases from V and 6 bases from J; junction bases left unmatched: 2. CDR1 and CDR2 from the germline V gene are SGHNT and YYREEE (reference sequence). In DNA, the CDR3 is TGTGCCAGCAGCTGGGACAGCTCCGGGGAGCTGTTTTTT. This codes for CASSWDSSGELFF.

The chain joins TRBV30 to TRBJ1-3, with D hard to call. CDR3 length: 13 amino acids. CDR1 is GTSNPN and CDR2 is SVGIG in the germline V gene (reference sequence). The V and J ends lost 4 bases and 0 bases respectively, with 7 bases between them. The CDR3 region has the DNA TGTGCCTGGAATGGCCTCTCTGGAAACACCATATATTTT. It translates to CAWNGLSGNTIYF.

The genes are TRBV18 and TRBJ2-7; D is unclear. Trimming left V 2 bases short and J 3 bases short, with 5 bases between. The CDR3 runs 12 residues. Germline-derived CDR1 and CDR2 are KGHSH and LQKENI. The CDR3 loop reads CASSPTGYEQYF. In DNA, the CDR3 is TGTGCCAGCTCACCAACCGGCTACGAGCAGTACTTC.

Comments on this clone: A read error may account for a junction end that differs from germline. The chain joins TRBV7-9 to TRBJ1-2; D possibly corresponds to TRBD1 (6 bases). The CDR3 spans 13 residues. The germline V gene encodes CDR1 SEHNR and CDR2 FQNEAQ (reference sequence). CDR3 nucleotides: TGTTCCAGCAGCGGACAGTCTAACTATGGCTACACCTTC. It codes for CSSSGQSNYGYTF.